The clone carrying this T cell receptor beta chain was seen at least ten times. Mismatch with germline at one junction end may stem from a read error. The sample originates from a study of tumor-infiltrating lymphocytes in oesophageal squamous cell carcinoma. The CDR3 runs to 13 residues. TCRdb recomputed calls from the PCR reads with MiXCR, one row per CDR3 protein. The sample has approximately 6,000 distinct CDR3 sequences; about 15% are singletons. This TCR was sampled from a male donor with esophageal squamous cell carcinoma. The sample was normal esophageal tissue next to the tumor. The rearrangement joins TRBV12-3 or TRBV12-4 to TRBJ2-7; D might be TRBD2 (5 bases). The CDR3 DNA sequence: TGTGCCAGCAGTTTCGAGGGCGTTTCACCCCTCCACTTC. Its translation: CASSFEGVSPLHF.